What follows are 29 T cell receptor beta chains derived from one specimen sequenced in a study of blood T cell repertoires in COVID-19 (dated by TCRdb to the early 2020s). The method behind the library was the immunoSEQ multiplex PCR assay. This immuneACCESS table, as held by TCRdb, lists in-frame sequences with V and J called but not all clones. Of the missing ones, under half trace to an unresolved V gene in checked studies; the others have no known cause. This sample gives about 270,000 clones in total; roughly 86% of them show up just once. The ten top clones hold about 1.7% of the sample. Input material: peripheral blood. These receptors were collected from a woman aged 55-69 years who had recovered from COVID-19.

The chain joins TRBV11-1 to TRBJ2-7; the match to TRBD1 covers 7 bases. V shed 1 base and J 4 bases; nucleotides not matched to a gene: 10. The CDR3 runs 16 residues. Germline CDR1 and CDR2: SGHAT and FQDESV (reference sequence). The CDR3 here is CASSLGQGRATYEQYF. The CDR3 region has the DNA TGTGCCAGCAGCTTAGGACAGGGTCGGGCAACGTACGAGCAGTACTTC.

The J gene is TRBJ1-2, the V gene TRBV29-1; D is unresolved. CDR1 SQVTM and CDR2 ANQGSEA come from the germline V gene. CDR3 size: 12 residues. V shed 4 bases and J shed 3 bases, with 9 bases lying between them. CDR3 residues: CSVAAQYYGYTF. The CDR3 DNA reads TGCAGCGTTGCCGCACAGTACTATGGCTACACCTTC.

The chain combines TRBV9 with TRBJ2-3, with 8 bases identical to TRBD2. V was pared by 4 bases and J by 13 bases, with 8 bases of the junction left unmatched. The CDR3 has 12 amino acids. Germline lookup yields CDR1 SGDLS and CDR2 YYNGEE. CDR3 amino acids: CASSLGGGLKYF. CDR3 DNA sequence: TGTGCCAGCAGCTTAGGCGGGGGGCTAAAGTATTTT. Drawing the rest from reference TRBV9 and TRBJ2-3, the complete variable domain is DSGVTQTPKHLITATGQRVTLRCSPRSGDLSVYWYQQSLDQGLQFLIQYYNGEERAKGNILERFSAQQFPDLHSELNLSSLELGDSALYFCASSLGGGLKYFGPGTRLTVL.

The chain has TRBV7-3 and TRBJ2-3; 8 bases match TRBD2. V was pared by 2 bases and J by 5 bases, with 6 bases of the junction left unmatched. Germline V gene sequence: CDR1 SGHTA, CDR2 FQGTGA. The CDR3 length is 15 residues. CDR3 region: CASSLVGGAGDTQYF. CDR3 DNA sequence: TGTGCCAGCAGCTTAGTCGGGGGGGCAGGAGATACGCAGTATTTT.

This sequence joins TRBV5-4 and TRBJ2-7; D gene unclear. The V and J ends lost 2 bases and 1 base respectively, with 4 bases between them. This CDR3 contains 12 residues. The germline V gene encodes CDR1 SGHNT and CDR2 YYREEE (reference sequence). The CDR3 DNA reads as TGTGCCAGCAGCTTTAATTCCTACGAGCAGTACTTC. It translates to CASSFNSYEQYF.

This chain connects TRBV28 to TRBJ1-3; no definite D call. Germline V gives CDR1 MDHEN, CDR2 SYDVKM. The CDR3 is made up of 12 amino acids. V lost 2 bases to trimming and J lost 3 bases, with 2 bases between them. The CDR3 nucleotides are TGTGCCAGCAGTTTACTTGGAAACACCATATATTTT. It codes for CASSLLGNTIYF.

The chain combines TRBV28 with TRBJ1-5; TRBD1 matches 8 bases. Trimming removed 6 bases from V and 4 bases from J; junction bases left unmatched: 8. Germline CDR1 MDHEN, CDR2 SYDVKM. The CDR3 sequence is 15 residues long. CDR3 loop: CASSRGDRSNQPQHF. In DNA form, the CDR3 reads TGTGCCAGCAGCAGAGGGGACAGGTCTAATCAGCCCCAGCATTTT.

The V gene is TRBV19, the J gene TRBJ1-2; TRBD1 aligns across 8 bases. This CDR3 region has 15 residues. The V and J ends lost 9 bases and 7 bases, in that order; junction bases with no gene match: 16. Germline CDR1 and CDR2: LNHDA and SQIVND (reference sequence). CDR3 amino acids: CASIPYGQGASGYTF. Here the CDR3 DNA reads TGTGCCAGCATACCCTATGGGCAGGGGGCCTCTGGCTACACCTTC.

This rearrangement joins TRBV7-9 to TRBJ2-5; D perhaps matches TRBD1 (5 bases). Germline V lookup: CDR1 SEHNR, CDR2 FQNEAQ (reference sequence). The CDR3 runs 15 residues. V dropped 6 bases and J dropped 0 bases, with 14 bases sitting between them. The CDR3 bases are TGTGCCAGCAGACACGACAGACAGTACCAAGAGACCCAGTACTTC. Its protein product is CASRHDRQYQETQYF.

The CDR3 coding sequence is TGTGCCAGCAGCCGGACTAGGGCCGGGGCCAACGTCCTGACTTTC. It is translated as CASSRTRAGANVLTF. This chain uses TRBV7-3 with TRBJ2-6; 7 positions match TRBD2. This CDR3 has 15 amino acids. Germline CDR1 SGHTA, CDR2 FQGTGA. The ends lost 5 bases at V and 4 bases at J; junction bases unmatched: 5.

The chain recombines TRBV3-1 (or the pseudogene TRBV3-2) with TRBJ1-1; no reliable D call. Germline loops: CDR1 LGHDT, CDR2 YNNKEL (reference sequence). The length of the CDR3 is 14 residues. Trimming pared 6 bases from V and 0 bases from J, leaving 11 bases between. CDR3 region: CASSLRDVNTEAFF. The CDR3 coding sequence is TGTGCCAGCAGTTTGAGGGATGTGAACACTGAAGCTTTCTTT.

The chain uses TRBV10-3 and TRBJ1-3; 7 positions agree with TRBD1. CDR1 is ENHRY, CDR2 SYGVKD, per germline. The CDR3 is 14 residues long. With 6 bases clipped from V and 0 bases from J, the junction kept 2 bases outside the gene matches. This chain's CDR3 is CAIRGQASGNTIYF. CDR3 DNA sequence: TGTGCCATCAGAGGACAGGCCTCTGGAAACACCATATATTTT.

The chain uses TRBV21-1 and TRBJ1-2; the listed D gene, TRBD1, was not tested against the DNA. TRBV21-1 is marked as a pseudogene. The CDR3 sequence is 14 residues long. The CDR3 DNA sequence: TGTGCCAGCACCAAAGGGGGACAGACGGGGGGCTACACCTTC. Translation: CASTKGGQTGGYTF.

The chain links TRBV19 to TRBJ2-5, with D maybe TRBD1 (5 bases). This CDR3 has 13 residues. V was cut by 5 bases and J by 5 bases, with 12 bases left in between. In germline, CDR1 is LNHDA, CDR2 SQIVND (reference sequence). In nucleotides, the CDR3 is TGTGCCAGTAGTTCAGACAGAAGGGAGACCCAGTACTTC. As protein: CASSSDRRETQYF.

The chain has TRBV5-5 and TRBJ2-1, with 14 bases aligning to TRBD2. With V trimmed by 3 bases and J by 0 bases, 2 bases remained unmatched. From germline, CDR1 is SGHKS and CDR2 YYEKEE (reference sequence). This CDR3 contains 17 residues. The CDR3 DNA reads TGTGCCAGCAGCTGGGGGACTAGCGGGGGCTCCTACAATGAGCAGTTCTTC. Encoded protein: CASSWGTSGGSYNEQFF.

The V and J genes are TRBV7-3 and TRBJ1-2, with TRBD1 matching 7 bases. From germline, CDR1 is SGHTA and CDR2 FQGTGA. Trimming at V came to 5 bases and at J to 7 bases, leaving 7 bases not matched to a gene. This CDR3 has 13 residues. Written as DNA, the CDR3 is TGTGCCAGCAGCACCCGACAGGGTAGTGGCTACACCTTC. It specifies CASSTRQGSGYTF.

This clone has just one count. The chain is built from TRBV14 and TRBJ2-2; 7 nucleotides align to TRBD2. V lost 3 bases and J lost 4; bases outside the gene matches: 5. The CDR3 has 15 amino acids. Germline V CDR1 and CDR2: SGHDN, FVKESK. DNA for the CDR3: TGTGCCAGCAGCCACCACTCGGGGGGCACCGGGGAGCTGTTTTTT. Amino acid sequence: CASSHHSGGTGELFF. Full variable domain (rest looked up from reference TRBV14 and TRBJ2-2): EAGVTQFPSHSVIEKGQTVTLRCDPISGHDNLYWYRRVMGKEIKFLLHFVKESKQDESGMPNNRFLAERTGGTYSTLKVQPAELEDSGVYFCASSHHSGGTGELFFGEGSRLTVL.

The genes are TRBV15 and TRBJ2-6; 7 bases agree with TRBD1. The CDR3 is made up of 18 amino acids. The germline gives CDR1 LNHNV, CDR2 YYDKDF (reference sequence). Unmatched junction bases numbered 6, after V lost 0 bases and J lost 1 base. The CDR3 loop is CATSRDGTRGSGANVLTF. The CDR3, as DNA: TGTGCCACCAGCAGAGATGGTACCAGGGGGTCTGGGGCCAACGTCCTGACTTTC.

The chain has TRBV5-1 and TRBJ2-3; a possible D gene is TRBD1 (6 bases). The CDR3 contains 15 residues. V lost 3 bases and J 4 bases, leaving 15 bases between the germline ends. Germline CDR1 is SGHRS and CDR2 is YFSETQ. CDR3 nucleotides: TGCGCCAGCAGCTCAAGGGCAGGGGTAGCAGATACGCAGTATTTT. It is translated as CASSSRAGVADTQYF. Filled out from reference TRBV5-1 and TRBJ2-3, the complete variable domain reads KAGVTQTPRYLIKTRGQQVTLSCSPISGHRSVSWYQQTPGQGLQFLFEYFSETQRNKGNFPGRFSGRQFSNSRSEMNVSTLELGDSALYLCASSSRAGVADTQYFGPGTRLTVL.

The table lists this clone with a count of one. The chain couples TRBV24-1 to TRBJ1-2; D is undetermined. The CDR3 totals 12 residues. Trimming left V 2 bases short and J 7 bases short, with 7 bases between. The germline CDR1 and CDR2 sequences are KGHDR and SFDVKD. The CDR3 nucleotides are TGTGCCACCAGTGATTGGAGGTCTGGCTACACCTTC. It is translated as CATSDWRSGYTF.

The chain couples TRBV9 to TRBJ2-2; the D gene is possibly TRBD2 (5 bases). The germline CDR1 and CDR2 sequences are SGDLS and YYNGEE. This CDR3 region has 15 residues. The germline V and J ends were trimmed by 10 bases and 0 bases, with 16 bases remaining between them. CDR3 DNA: TGTGCCTCGACCGGGGTGCAAACGAACACCGGGGAGCTGTTTTTT. Its translation: CASTGVQTNTGELFF.

The chain is built from TRBV18 and TRBJ1-2, with 12 bases that match TRBD1. From germline, CDR1 is KGHSH and CDR2 LQKENI. V was pared by 6 bases and J by 3 bases, with 5 bases of the junction left unmatched. This CDR3 has 15 residues. The CDR3 spells CASSPGQGADYGYTF. The CDR3 nucleotides read TGTGCCAGCTCGCCGGGACAGGGGGCGGACTATGGCTACACCTTC. The complete variable domain, with remaining parts taken from reference TRBV18 and TRBJ1-2, reads NAGVMQNPRHLVRRRGQEARLRCSPMKGHSHVYWYRQLPEEGLKFMVYLQKENIIDESGMPKERFSAEFPKEGPSILRIQQVVRGDSAAYFCASSPGQGADYGYTFGSGTRLTVV.

The chain has TRBV7-6 and TRBJ2-7, with 7 nucleotides matching TRBD1. Germline V gives CDR1 SGHVS, CDR2 FNYEAQ. The CDR3 is made up of 15 amino acids. J was trimmed by 2 bases and V by 5 bases; bases with no gene match: 9. As DNA, the CDR3 is TGTGCCAGCAGCGCCCAATCCGGGACAGCCTACGAGCAGTACTTC. The encoded protein is CASSAQSGTAYEQYF. Full variable domain (outside the CDR3, taken from reference TRBV7-6 and TRBJ2-7): GAGVSQSPRYKVTKRGQDVALRCDPISGHVSLYWYRQALGQGPEFLTYFNYEAQQDKSGLPNDRFSAERPEGSISTLTIQRTEQRDSAMYRCASSAQSGTAYEQYFGPGTRLTVT.

The rearrangement joins TRBV10-3 to TRBJ2-2, with D unresolved. Germline-derived CDR1 and CDR2 are ENHRY and SYGVKD. The CDR3 has 14 amino acids. Trimming removed 7 bases from V and 1 base from J, with 10 bases in between. CDR3 coding DNA: TGTGCCATCACCCCGCAGCGGAACACCGGGGAGCTGTTTTTT. This gives the protein CAITPQRNTGELFF.

The genes are TRBV27 and TRBJ2-3; D is unresolved. V shed 5 bases and J shed 0 bases, with 9 bases lying between them. The CDR3 has 14 residues. The germline CDR1 and CDR2 sequences are MNHEY and SMNVEV (reference sequence). The CDR3 here is CASSQTTSTDTQYF. Written as DNA, the CDR3 is TGTGCCAGCAGTCAAACGACTAGCACAGATACGCAGTATTTT.

V usage is TRBV11-1 and J usage is TRBJ1-1; 7 positions match TRBD1. The CDR3 is 16 residues long. Germline V CDR1 and CDR2: SGHAT, FQDESV (reference sequence). The ends lost 3 bases at V and 1 base at J; junction bases unmatched: 8. The CDR3 reads CASSFSRTGPNTEAFF. Written as DNA, the CDR3 is TGTGCCAGCAGCTTTTCGAGGACAGGACCGAACACTGAAGCTTTCTTT. Variable domain in full (rest from reference TRBV11-1 and TRBJ1-1): EAEVAQSPRYKITEKSQAVAFWCDPISGHATLYWYRQILGQGPELLVQFQDESVVDDSQLPKDRFSAERLKGVDSTLKIQPAELGDSAMYLCASSFSRTGPNTEAFFGQGTRLTVV.

This clone turned up a few times. The chain carries TRBV11-2 and TRBJ1-4; TRBD1 matches 10 bases. The CDR3 runs to 15 residues. Germline loops: CDR1 SGHAT, CDR2 FQNNGV. J lost 8 bases, V lost 3 bases, and 6 bases had no gene match. Here the CDR3 reads CASSFLGTGEEKLFF. In nucleotides, the CDR3 is TGTGCCAGCAGCTTTTTAGGGACAGGGGAAGAAAAACTGTTTTTT.

The V and J genes are TRBV5-8 and TRBJ1-2; D uncertain. The CDR3 length is 12 residues. CDR1 is SGHTS, CDR2 YDEGEE, per germline. Trimming pared 1 base from V and 5 bases from J, leaving 6 bases between. In nucleotides, the CDR3 is TGTGCCAGCAGCTTGCAGGCTTATGGCTACACCTTC. Translating gives CASSLQAYGYTF.

V and J are TRBV25-1 and TRBJ1-4; 7 nucleotides match TRBD1. V lost 4 bases, J lost 4 bases, and 3 bases stayed unmatched. The CDR3 runs 14 residues. The V gene's germline CDR1 is MGHDK and CDR2 SYGVNS. CDR3 sequence reads: CASSATGLNEKLFF. CDR3 nucleotides: TGTGCCAGCAGTGCGACAGGGCTTAATGAAAAACTGTTTTTT. The full variable domain, rest sourced from reference TRBV25-1 and TRBJ1-4, is EADIYQTPRYLVIGTGKKITLECSQTMGHDKMYWYQQDPGMELHLIHYSYGVNSTEKGDLSSESTVSRIRTEHFPLTLESARPSHTSQYLCASSATGLNEKLFFGSGTQLSVL.